The sequence of this T cell receptor (beta chain) was determined in a study of T cells in localized non-small cell lung cancer. Study-level findings and limits: Prolonged overall survival went with higher T cell density in the blood.

This clone has only a few counts. Its matching antigen is unknown. Measured with immunoSEQ multiplex PCR; TCRdb has only the in-frame clones, and not every one. The repertoire holds around 36,000 clones, with 80% to 85% as singletons. The V segment lost 4 bases and the J segment 3 bases; nucleotides outside the gene matches: 9. Germline V CDR1 and CDR2: ENHRY, SYGVKD. This CDR3 region has 16 residues. The TCR was taken from an older male donor with stage II lung adenocarcinoma. The sample consisted of peripheral blood mononuclear cells, taken before any cancer treatment. The chain has TRBV10-3 and TRBJ1-2; 9 nucleotides match TRBD1. CDR3 loop: CAISAKQGAGDYGYTF. In DNA form, the CDR3 reads TGTGCCATCAGTGCAAAACAGGGGGCTGGTGACTATGGCTACACCTTC.